Listed below are T cell receptor beta chains from one sample, sequenced in a study of CD8+ T cells in alopecia areata. TCRdb's copy holds only in-frame clones and misses some; the assay was immunoSEQ multiplex PCR. The sample consists of fewer than 200,000 clones, about 60% of them appearing once. The specimen was CD8+ T cells sorted from blood, collected at week 24, from a patient treated with tofacitinib. The receptors here all came from a human donor with alopecia areata. CDR3s leave out the opening cysteine and the closing phenylalanine or tryptophan. The order of the fields is clone size, D gene, V gene, CDR3 protein. A D gene is named only where the DNA matches it firmly. The listing skips clone size in some rows; elsewhere it reads once, few, many or a size class.

>NA|NA|TRBV27
ASSDSMETQY
>NA|TRBD2|TRBV11-1
ASSLATSGVYEQF
>NA|NA|TRBV29-1
SVVLSGNYGYT
>NA|NA|TRBV15
ATLDRTYGYT
>NA|TRBD2|TRBV13
ASSGTSGGETQY
>NA|TRBD1|TRBV7-9
ASSNQGQGIHEQF
>few|NA|TRBV25-1
ASSEPQGTINPDTQY
>NA|NA|TRBV9
ASSDDDYEQY
>NA|NA|TRBV27
ASGETQY
>NA|TRBD1|TRBV9
ASSRYRDRDNEQF
>few|TRBD1|TRBV19
ASSWGQGPQAQH
>NA|TRBD1|TRBV19
ASKSGTGEETQY
>NA|NA|TRBV7-3
ASGLIGSSWRVLDTQY
>few|TRBD1|TRBV12-5
ASLTGTGEETQY
>few|NA|TRBV18
ASSPVAGTSYEQY
>NA|NA|TRBV6-1
ASRKLASSYEQY
>NA|TRBD1|TRBV27
ASSARTGNEQF
>NA|NA|TRBV27
ASSLSAPRQLAYEQY
>NA|NA|TRBV7-2
ASSLSGGFGNTIY
>NA|NA|TRBV30
ASSATGNTIY
>NA|TRBD1|TRBV2
ASSDVGTVYEQY
>few|NA|TRBV2
ASKWAGDLEQY
>once|TRBD2|TRBV13
ASPKTLAGGLPDTQY
>NA|NA|TRBV27
ASSDSSNEKLF
>NA|NA|TRBV25-1
ASSIQGQNTEAF
>NA|NA|TRBV9
ASSVPPSGYTEAF
>few|NA|TRBV27
ASISGETQY
>NA|TRBD1|TRBV7-2
ASSPGTGYEQY
>once|NA|TRBV27
ASSLLAGQYEQY
>NA|NA|TRBV6-1
ASSEGDPYNEQF
>once|NA|TRBV9
ASSVEGGQNTDTQY
>few|TRBD1|TRBV7-8
ASSDRGGETQY
>once|TRBD2|TRBV30
AWSAGLAGGTGELF
>NA|TRBD1|TRBV2
ASTGTGDTGELF
>NA|NA|TRBV7-2
ASSAPDLASTDTQY
>NA|NA|TRBV30
AGSGIRLELF
>NA|NA|TRBV5-1
ASSLDGSNQPQH
>few|TRBD1|TRBV19
ASSSLGQVYGYT
>NA|NA|TRBV5-4
ASISWGKVEAF
>NA|NA|TRBV5-1
ASRGDTSVGYEQY
>NA|NA|TRBV11-2
ASSLVLQMQF
>NA|NA|TRBV4-2
ASSPSDSSGNTIY
>medium-sized|NA|TRBV2
ASSETGYNQPQH
>NA|NA|TRBV20-1
SAAGGYEQY
>few|NA|TRBV21-1
ASGDRPNNEQF
>NA|NA|TRBV7-8
ASSPGQRGQF
>NA|NA|TRBV27
ASSSGVEQY
>NA|NA|TRBV9
ASSVDYGYT
>NA|TRBD2|TRBV27
ASSPGLGVGEQF
>NA|TRBD2|TRBV7-9
ASSWRGGLTDTQY
>once|NA|TRBV25-1
ASSQAYEQY
>NA|NA|TRBV5-6
ASSWSARKDEQY
>NA|NA|TRBV5-1
ASSLPYADTQY